This TCR beta chain comes out of a study of blood T cells in healthy people across ages (dated by TCRdb to 2014 to 2015). Regarding the research as a whole: In model experiments, roughly one uniquely barcoded TCR beta cDNA molecule per two T cells was captured by template switching. Using the same blood draw, the study looked at two additional independent replicas of 1 million unique cDNA reads for two donors, one aged 18 to 29 and the other aged 80 or older. To avoid experimental bias, donors of different ages were distributed randomly across sequencing lanes. Donors were grouped into four age groups: young (average approximately 16 years), middle-aged (about 38), aged (roughly 62) and long-lived (about 89). Age-related changes in TCR beta repertoire diversity were measured in the study by deep sequencing normalized with unique cDNA molecular identifiers. Study-wide conclusions, independent of this receptor: As age increased, observed TCR beta diversity per million T cells dropped in a roughly linear way, and a significant reduction was already evident by age 40. The long-lived group showed more naive CD4+ T cells, fewer expanded clones and increased TCR diversity than the aged group, suggesting age selection. Estimates of total diversity based on one million sequenced T cells were considered lower bounds and underestimates. Since profiling was done on bulk unsorted PBMCs, naive and antigen-experienced compartments could not be conclusively compared. There was a strong correlation between observed TCR beta diversity and the percentage of naive T cells measured by flow cytometry. The CMV infection status of donors was not known, potentially confounding age-related changes in expanded clonotypes.

Turning to this clonotype: This clone's antigen is unknown. Base qualities are not recorded, but no much larger clone differs from it by a single base.

The library was generated by 5' RACE. The listed sequencing device is Illumina HiSeq 2500. The second PCR ran for roughly 6 to 11 cycles and used a J-beta primer mix along with a sample-barcoded 5' primer. A template-switch 5' adaptor carrying 12 random nucleotides introduced a unique molecular identifier onto each TCR beta cDNA molecule. Each sample yielded at least 2.5 million CDR3-containing paired-end reads. First-strand cDNA synthesis was performed from all RNA using the Mint cDNA synthesis kit, with priming by a TRBC-specific oligonucleotide. Following uracil-DNA glycosylase treatment, all cDNA underwent a first 18-cycle PCR with the universal primers M1SS and BC2_uni_R. On the study's bioinformatics: Normalization of each sample was performed by random selection of 1 million high-quality reads, each carrying a distinct molecular identifier. Reads sharing molecular identifiers were discarded rather than binned into consensus sequences. MiTCR, with a Q25 quality threshold and the strictest error-elimination algorithm, was used for CDR3 identification, clonotype clustering and error correction. Lower-bound total TCR beta diversity was estimated with a nonparametric unseen species model using Euler transformation. TCRdb handled the public reads itself, with Q25 trimming in fastp and clone calling in MiXCR, and kept productive beta chains. CDR3 protein duplicates are merged, each entry listing the most common genes and DNA. V and J calls and clone size were set by TCRdb, not the authors. The sample includes some 780,000 distinct CDR3 sequences, with roughly 56% observed a single time. The biggest ten clones account for more than 25% of the sample.

The approximately 41 donors, aged about 6 to 90 years, were systemically healthy Caucasian individuals from Russia. About 10 milliliters of peripheral blood were collected from each donor into EDTA-treated Vacutainer tubes. Ficoll-Paque density-gradient centrifugation was used to isolate PBMCs, with at least 6.5 million per sample. Total RNA was extracted from PBMCs with Trizol reagent, with at least 5.5 micrograms obtained per sample. Naive CD45RAhigh/CD27high T cell percentages were measured by flow cytometry on a PBMC aliquot from every donor. This clonotype was sampled from a man between 40 and 49 years old in good health. Sample: blood.

CDR3 reads: CSVAGAPIYEQYF. The base sequence is TGCAGCGTTGCGGGGGCGCCCATCTACGAGCAGTACTTC. The rearranged chain carries TRBV29-1 and TRBJ2-7; the D element might be TRBD1 or TRBD2, as each aligns at 6 bases. CDR1 and CDR2 are read off the germline V gene as SQVTM and ANQGSEA. The CDR3 runs 13 residues from the cysteine to the phenylalanine. Only CDR3 DNA is held: 39 bases, read in frame from base 1. V sheds 4 bases and J sheds 3 bases, leaving 13 bases between their ends.